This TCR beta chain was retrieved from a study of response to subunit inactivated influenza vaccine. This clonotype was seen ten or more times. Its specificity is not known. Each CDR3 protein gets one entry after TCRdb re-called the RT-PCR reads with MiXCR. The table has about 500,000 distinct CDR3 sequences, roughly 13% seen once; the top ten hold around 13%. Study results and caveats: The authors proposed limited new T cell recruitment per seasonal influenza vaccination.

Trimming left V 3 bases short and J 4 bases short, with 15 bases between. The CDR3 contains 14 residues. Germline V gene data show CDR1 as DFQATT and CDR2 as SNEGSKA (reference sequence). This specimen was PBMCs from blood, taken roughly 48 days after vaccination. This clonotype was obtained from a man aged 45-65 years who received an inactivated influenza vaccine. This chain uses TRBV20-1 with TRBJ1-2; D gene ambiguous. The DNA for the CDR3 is TGCAGTGCTAGGGGCAAGGGATCCCGCTATGGCTACACCTTC. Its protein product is CSARGKGSRYGYTF.